This T cell receptor beta chain derives from a study of T cells after yellow fever vaccination. Study summary: In the case of low-cell-number fractions, SMART-Seq v4 Ultra Low Input was used for preparation.

CDR1 is LNHNV and CDR2 is YYDKDF in the germline V gene (reference sequence). Losses at the gene ends were 8 bases for V and 5 bases for J; bases not matched to a gene: 9. The CDR3 runs to 14 residues. TCRdb re-called the 5' RACE reads through MiXCR, storing one row per CDR3 protein. This repertoire shows fewer than 500,000 distinct CDR3 sequences, 18% found once; its top ten account for 18%. V gene TRBV15 combines with J gene TRBJ1-2, with 9 positions matching TRBD1. This TCR was recovered from a man aged 18 to 29 who received the YFV17D yellow fever vaccine. The material was PBMCs, obtained before the yellow fever booster vaccination. DNA for the CDR3: TGTGCCACCGGTAGGGACAGGGACTTTTATGGCTACACCTTC. Its translation: CATGRDRDFYGYTF.